The 17 T cell receptor beta chains in this list originate from one sample, sequenced in a study of T-cell reconstitution after alpha-beta-depleted transplantation in children. The library targeted TCRbeta and was prepared with unique molecular identifiers. Using its own MiXCR run on the PCR reads, TCRdb lists one record per CDR3 protein. The sample gives some 130,000 distinct CDR3 sequences, roughly 9% of which show up once; less than 25% is in the top ten. The sample consisted of PBMCs, mostly from graft donor cells, taken 180 days after TCRalphabeta/CD19-depleted stem cell transplant. Receptors were obtained from a girl under two years old who had a stem cell transplant for combined immunodeficiency, so the T cells may come from the graft donor.

The chain combines TRBV20-1 with TRBJ2-4; possible D gene TRBD1, 5 bases. Trimming stripped 3 bases from V and 3 bases from J, with 15 bases between. This CDR3 has 15 residues. Germline-derived CDR1 and CDR2 are DFQATT and SNEGSKA (reference sequence). CDR3 sequence reads: CSARALGLDKNIQYF. For the CDR3, the DNA is TGCAGTGCTAGGGCCCTGGGGCTGGACAAAAACATTCAGTACTTC.

The chain couples TRBV29-1 to TRBJ2-5, with no clear D. This CDR3 is 12 amino acids long. Trimming stripped 0 bases from V and 4 bases from J, with 6 bases between. Germline V gene data show CDR1 as SQVTM and CDR2 as ANQGSEA. The chain's CDR3 is CSVEDPGETQYF. DNA for the CDR3: TGCAGCGTTGAAGATCCGGGAGAGACCCAGTACTTC.

The rearrangement joins TRBV15 to TRBJ2-3; TRBD2 agrees at 8 bases. CDR1 and CDR2 (germline): LNHNV, YYDKDF (reference sequence). After removal of 2 bases from V and 3 bases from J, the junction contained 10 bases not matched to a gene. The CDR3 spans 17 residues. The CDR3 protein is CATSRIPFPGGTDTQYF. CDR3 sequence (DNA): TGTGCCACCAGCAGAATCCCATTTCCGGGAGGGACAGATACGCAGTATTTT.

The sample holds a few counts of this clonotype. The V call is TRBV28, the J call TRBJ1-6, with D hard to call. Trimming stripped 8 bases from V and 10 bases from J, with 18 bases between. This CDR3 has 14 residues. Germline values: CDR1 MDHEN, CDR2 SYDVKM. CDR3 in amino acids: CASRLGLNWSPLHF. The CDR3 bases are TGTGCCAGCCGCCTCGGGCTTAACTGGTCACCCCTCCACTTT.

The rearrangement links TRBV12-3 or TRBV12-4 to TRBJ2-7, with 9 bases that match TRBD2. J was trimmed by 3 bases and V by 6 bases; bases with no gene match: 12. The CDR3 has 16 residues. For the CDR3, the DNA is TGTGCCAGCAGCCCCCCCCGCGCTAGCGGGATCTACGAGCAGTACTTC. Translated, it gives CASSPPRASGIYEQYF.

This clonotype has only a few counts. J is TRBJ2-1 and V is TRBV7-8; D gene unclear. This CDR3 comprises 15 residues. CDR1 is SGHVS and CDR2 is FQNEAQ in the germline V gene. Between the trimmed V and J ends, which lost 3 bases and 0 bases, there was a span of 9 bases. The CDR3 protein is CASSLQESSYNEQFF. CDR3 DNA: TGTGCCAGCAGCTTGCAGGAGAGCTCCTACAATGAGCAGTTCTTC.

As regards this clonotype: The junction differs from germline at one of its ends, possibly a read error. The chain uses TRBV12-3 or TRBV12-4 and TRBJ2-1; TRBD2 matches at 7 bases. The length of the CDR3 is 12 residues. CDR3 bases: TGTGCCAGCAGTTTAAAGGGACTACTCCCCTCTTTC. Amino acid sequence: CASSLKGLLPSF.

The CDR3 reads CASSTGSLRTQYF. For the CDR3, the DNA is TGTGCCAGCAGCACCGGGAGCCTACGGACCCAGTACTTC. This chain links TRBV11-2 with TRBJ2-5, with D maybe TRBD2 (6 bases). CDR3 size: 13 residues. Trimming stripped 5 bases from V and 7 bases from J, with 14 bases between. Germline assignment: CDR1 SGHAT and CDR2 FQNNGV.

The table lists this clonotype with a few counts. This sequence joins TRBV5-1 and TRBJ2-7; 12 bases map to TRBD1. The CDR3 totals 15 residues. Germline V CDR1 and CDR2: SGHRS, YFSETQ. V trimming: 4 bases; J trimming: 3 bases; junction bases outside the gene matches: 5. CDR3 loop: CASSEGQGASYEQYF. DNA of the CDR3: TGCGCCAGCAGCGAGGGACAGGGGGCAAGCTACGAGCAGTACTTC.

In this sample, this clonotype turned up many times. The genes are TRBV28 and TRBJ2-1; 10 bases match TRBD1. V gave up 6 bases and J gave up 3 bases; unmatched junction bases: 5. Germline V gives CDR1 MDHEN, CDR2 SYDVKM. The CDR3 extends over 15 amino acids. CDR3 DNA: TGTGCCAGCAGCCCCCGGGACAGGGGCTACAATGAGCAGTTCTTC. This encodes CASSPRDRGYNEQFF.

Ten or more counts support this clonotype. V is TRBV3-1 and J is TRBJ2-3; D is uncertain. Germline V gene data show CDR1 as LGHDT and CDR2 as YNNKEL (reference sequence). Trimming shortened V by 0 bases and J by 2 bases, and 6 bases separated the two germline ends. The CDR3 extends over 14 amino acids. The CDR3 sequence: CASSQDRPTDTQYF. The CDR3 region has the DNA TGTGCCAGCAGCCAAGACAGACCCACAGATACGCAGTATTTT.

V and J are TRBV7-8 and TRBJ2-7; D might be TRBD1 or TRBD2, each matching 5 bases. V shed 5 bases and J shed 3 bases, with 14 bases lying between them. Germline V gene data show CDR1 as SGHVS and CDR2 as FQNEAQ. The CDR3 has 14 amino acids. This chain's CDR3 is CASSPRDHDYEQYF. CDR3 DNA: TGTGCCAGCAGCCCCCGGGACCATGACTACGAGCAGTACTTC.

V usage is TRBV19 and J usage is TRBJ2-1; 10 positions agree with TRBD2. J was trimmed by 9 bases and V by 1 base; bases with no gene match: 6. The length of the CDR3 is 15 residues. Germline V gene sequence: CDR1 LNHDA, CDR2 SQIVND (reference sequence). CDR3 DNA: TGTGCCAGTAGTATAGCCCCTCGACTAGCGGGTGAGCAGTTCTTC. Its protein is CASSIAPRLAGEQFF. Drawing the rest from reference TRBV19 and TRBJ2-1, the complete variable domain is DGGITQSPKYLFRKEGQNVTLSCEQNLNHDAMYWYRQDPGQGLRLIYYSQIVNDFQKGDIAEGYSVSREKKESFPLTVTSAQKNPTAFYLCASSIAPRLAGEQFFGPGTRLTVL.

This clonotype was counted many times. The rearrangement joins TRBV29-1 to TRBJ2-4; no firm D call. Trimming removed 2 bases at V and 8 bases at J, with 13 bases between. The germline gives CDR1 SQVTM, CDR2 ANQGSEA. The CDR3 is 13 residues long. CDR3 region: CSVETPLGHIQYF. The CDR3 DNA is TGCAGCGTTGAAACTCCTTTAGGGCACATTCAGTACTTC.

This chain connects TRBV19 to TRBJ2-5, with TRBD2 identical over 15 bases. The CDR3 runs to 17 residues. CDR1 LNHDA and CDR2 SQIVND come from the germline V gene (reference sequence). Unmatched junction bases numbered 7, after V lost 1 base and J lost 7 bases. CDR3 in DNA: TGTGCCAGTAGTATAGTAGGGGGACTAGCGGGAGGAGGGACCCAGTACTTC. This encodes CASSIVGGLAGGGTQYF.

This clonotype was picked up a small number of times. The gene calls are TRBV6-1 and TRBJ2-5; D ambiguous. The V gene lost 3 bases and the J gene lost 5 bases, with 7 bases spanning the gap. The germline V gene encodes CDR1 MNHNS and CDR2 SASEGT. This CDR3 comprises 12 residues. The CDR3 sequence is CASSDRVETQYF. CDR3 bases: TGTGCCAGCAGTGATAGGGTCGAGACCCAGTACTTC.

Only a few counts were recorded for this clonotype. The chain has TRBV5-6 and TRBJ2-7, with D unclear. The ends were cut back, 4 bases at V and 3 bases at J, with 8 bases in the middle. From germline, CDR1 is SGHDT and CDR2 YYEEEE. The CDR3 consists of 12 residues. CDR3 amino acids: CASSISSYEQYF. CDR3 nucleotides: TGTGCCAGCAGCATAAGCAGCTACGAGCAGTACTTC.